This T cell receptor (beta chain) derives from a study of CD8+ T cells in alopecia areata. Study details: A 6-month off-drug phase came after tofacitinib, which had lasted 6 to 18 months.

Concerning this clone itself: The antigen is unknown.

V trimming: 6 bases; J trimming: 7 bases; junction bases outside the gene matches: 4. The CDR3 loop spans 12 amino acids. Germline CDR1 SGHTA, CDR2 FQGNSA. Sequencing relied on a cDNA template that was reverse transcribed from extracted RNA. Assay used: immunoSEQ multiplex PCR; TCRdb lists only in-frame clones, some missing. The sample holds about 250,000 clones, over 45% seen once. Overall study results and limits: Any link of baseline CD8+ expansion to response, resting on one nonresponder, remains uncertain. In scalp and blood during tofacitinib, many expanded lesional clones persisted.

As to treatment: oral pan-JAK inhibitor, 5-10 mg twice daily. Punch biopsies of lesional scalp, plus peripheral blood, were taken from alopecia areata patients. V and J are TRBV7-2 and TRBJ1-2; TRBD1 matches at 8 bases. Sequences were derived from CD4+ T cells sorted from blood, sampled at week 52, from a patient treated with tofacitinib. The clonotype originates from a human donor with alopecia areata. CDR3 region: CASSGQGRGYTF. The CDR3 DNA is TGTGCCAGCAGTGGACAGGGACGTGGCTACACCTTC.